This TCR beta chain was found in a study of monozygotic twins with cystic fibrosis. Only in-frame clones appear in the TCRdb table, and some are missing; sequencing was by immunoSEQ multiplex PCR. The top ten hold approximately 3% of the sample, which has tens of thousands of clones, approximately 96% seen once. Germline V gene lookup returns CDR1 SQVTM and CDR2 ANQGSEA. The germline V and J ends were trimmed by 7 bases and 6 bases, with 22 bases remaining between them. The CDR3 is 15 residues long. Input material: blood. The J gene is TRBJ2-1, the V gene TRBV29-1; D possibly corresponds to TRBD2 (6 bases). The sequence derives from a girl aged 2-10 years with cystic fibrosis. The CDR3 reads CSALQTTSRGNEQFF. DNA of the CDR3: TGCAGCGCTCTCCAAACGACTAGTCGGGGCAATGAGCAGTTCTTC.